This T cell receptor (beta chain) emerged from a study of early T cells in non-severe SARS-CoV-2 infection. TCRdb re-called the 5' RACE reads with MiXCR, one entry per CDR3 protein. The sample lists tens of thousands of distinct CDR3 sequences, less than 20% seen once, with around 12% in the top ten. This clonotype was detected a few times. This CDR3 region has 11 residues. CDR1 is DFQATT and CDR2 is SNEGSKA in the germline V gene (reference sequence). V gene TRBV20-1 combines with J gene TRBJ2-5, with TRBD1 identical over 7 bases. Sequenced: whole blood. The source is an adult who was a healthcare worker with PCR-confirmed SARS-CoV-2 infection or an uninfected control (not recorded which). The CDR3 loop is CTIQGEETQYF. The CDR3 nucleotides read TGCACCATCCAGGGGGAGGAGACCCAGTACTTC.